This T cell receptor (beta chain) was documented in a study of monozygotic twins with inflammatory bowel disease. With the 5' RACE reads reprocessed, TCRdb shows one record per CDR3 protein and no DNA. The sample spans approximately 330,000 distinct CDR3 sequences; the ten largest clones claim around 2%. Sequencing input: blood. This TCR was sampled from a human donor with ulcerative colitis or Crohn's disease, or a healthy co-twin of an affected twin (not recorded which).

CDR3 amino acids: CASSLTSTGELFF. The chain carries TRBV11-3 and TRBJ2-2. There are 13 residues in the CDR3. Germline V gene sequence: CDR1 SGHNT, CDR2 YENEEA.